A single sample is the source of the 9 T cell receptor beta chains below, sequenced in a study of blood T cell repertoires in COVID-19. Some clones are missing from TCRdb's copy, which holds only in-frame ones; the method was immunoSEQ multiplex PCR. The repertoire holds more than 150,000 clones, roughly 86% seen once, with 5.5% to 7% in the top ten. Sequencing was done on a sample of peripheral blood. Receptor source: a man aged 50 or older with active or convalescent COVID-19.

This clone was counted a few times. The chain has TRBV24-1 and TRBJ2-3; D gene unclear. Germline-derived CDR1 and CDR2 are KGHDR and SFDVKD. This CDR3 is built from 12 residues. V was pared by 8 bases and J by 4 bases, with 9 bases between. Written as DNA, the CDR3 is TGTGCCACCAACAAGAGCGCAGATACGCAGTATTTT. Translation gives CATNKSADTQYF.

V usage is TRBV9 and J usage is TRBJ2-1, with TRBD2 matching 14 bases. The V gene's germline CDR1 is SGDLS and CDR2 YYNGEE. V gave up 0 bases and J gave up 1 base; unmatched junction bases: 3. The CDR3 is made up of 18 amino acids. As DNA, the CDR3 is TGTGCCAGCAGCGTAGCTGGACTAGCGGGGGGATCCTACAATGAGCAGTTCTTC. This encodes CASSVAGLAGGSYNEQFF.

V usage is TRBV28 and J usage is TRBJ2-7, with 8 bases matching TRBD2. V trimming: 7 bases; J trimming: 2 bases; junction bases outside the gene matches: 10. The CDR3 loop spans 15 amino acids. The germline V gene has CDR1 MDHEN and CDR2 SYDVKM. This chain's CDR3 is CASNKIAGRAYEQYF. The CDR3 nucleotides read TGTGCCAGCAACAAGATAGCGGGGAGAGCCTACGAGCAGTACTTC.

The chain joins TRBV9 to TRBJ2-2, with TRBD1 as a possible D gene (6 bases). CDR3 length: 18 amino acids. V was shortened by 0 bases and J by 5 bases, with 20 bases between the two germline ends. Germline V gene lookup returns CDR1 SGDLS and CDR2 YYNGEE. CDR3 sequence (DNA): TGTGCCAGCAGCGTAGTTGGTGGGGGCGGGCGAAGGACCGGGGAGCTGTTTTTT. It yields the protein CASSVVGGGGRRTGELFF.

This clone has a single count. The rearrangement links TRBV7-2 to TRBJ2-5; unclear D gene. The germline V gene has CDR1 SGHTA and CDR2 FQGNSA. The CDR3 totals 15 residues. Trimming cost V 0 bases and J 1 base, with 9 bases left between them. CDR3 sequence reads: CASSLAGGFQETQYF. The CDR3 DNA reads as TGTGCCAGCAGCTTAGCCGGCGGTTTCCAAGAGACCCAGTACTTC.

V and J are TRBV5-4 and TRBJ1-3; 8 bases align to TRBD1. V trimming: 1 base; J trimming: 9 bases; junction bases outside the gene matches: 12. The CDR3 runs 16 residues. Germline values: CDR1 SGHNT, CDR2 YYREEE (reference sequence). The CDR3, as DNA: TGTGCCAGCAGCTTGAAGGGACAGGAACGTGGTGGCACCATATATTTT. Its protein is CASSLKGQERGGTIYF.

The gene calls are TRBV7-2 and TRBJ2-2, with TRBD2 identical over 7 bases. CDR3 length equals 17 residues. V shed 5 bases, J shed 6 bases, and the junction held 15 bases outside the gene matches. Germline CDR1 reads SGHTA; CDR2 reads FQGNSA. The CDR3 spells CASSTRTSLNSAGELFF. The CDR3 nucleotides read TGTGCCAGCAGCACCCGGACTAGTTTAAATTCCGCCGGGGAGCTGTTTTTT.

V usage is TRBV18 and J usage is TRBJ1-2, with 9 bases fitting TRBD1. Per the germline V gene, CDR1 is KGHSH and CDR2 is LQKENI. Germline trimming cut 3 bases from V and 6 bases from J; bases unmatched to any gene: 8. The CDR3 consists of 15 residues. The CDR3 sequence is CASSPSRDRVDGYTF. CDR3 sequence (DNA): TGTGCCAGCTCACCGTCCCGGGACAGGGTGGATGGCTACACCTTC.

This chain uses TRBV6-2 or TRBV6-3 with TRBJ2-5, with 7 bases fitting TRBD2. The CDR3 extends over 14 amino acids. CDR1 is MNHEY, CDR2 SVGEGT, per germline. J was trimmed by 1 base and V by 1 base; bases with no gene match: 0. The DNA of the CDR3 is TGTGCCAGCAGTTACTGGGGGGGCCAAGAGACCCAGTACTTC. Translation: CASSYWGGQETQYF.